The clone carrying this T cell receptor (beta chain) was observed at least ten times. What it binds is not known. The data were obtained in a study of T cells in Graves' hyperthyroidism and ophthalmopathy. TCR beta CDR3 sequences were amplified from RNA transcripts. A set of HTBI primers served as the primers for a first-round RT-PCR of the TCR CDR3. In TCRdb, the multiplex PCR reads were re-called with MiXCR into one record per CDR3 protein. Here the sample spans more than 300,000 distinct CDR3 sequences, approximately 18% being singletons. Study-level points and caveats: Among clonotypes expanded in thyroid above 0.001, most were also found in blood.

The germline V gene encodes CDR1 ENHRY and CDR2 SYGVKD. The CDR3 contains 13 residues. J was trimmed by 3 bases and V by 9 bases; bases with no gene match: 6. The receptor comes from a woman in her thirties with Graves' hyperthyroidism that later progressed to Graves' ophthalmopathy. The chain couples TRBV10-3 to TRBJ2-7; 9 bases map to TRBD1. The sequenced material came from blood. In DNA form, the CDR3 reads TGTGCCATTAGACCGGGACAGGGCTACGAGCAGTACTTC. This sequence encodes CAIRPGQGYEQYF.